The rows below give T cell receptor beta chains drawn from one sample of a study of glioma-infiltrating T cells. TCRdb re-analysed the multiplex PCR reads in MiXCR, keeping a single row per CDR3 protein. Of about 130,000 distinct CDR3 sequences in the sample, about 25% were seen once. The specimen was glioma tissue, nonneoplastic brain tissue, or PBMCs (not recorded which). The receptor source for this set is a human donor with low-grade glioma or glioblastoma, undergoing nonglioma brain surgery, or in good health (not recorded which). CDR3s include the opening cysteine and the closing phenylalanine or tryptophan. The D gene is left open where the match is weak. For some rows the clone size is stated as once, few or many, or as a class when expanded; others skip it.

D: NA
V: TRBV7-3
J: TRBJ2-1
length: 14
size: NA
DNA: TGTGCCAGCAGCGGGGACACCCCCTACAATGAGCAGTTCTTC
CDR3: CASSGDTPYNEQFF

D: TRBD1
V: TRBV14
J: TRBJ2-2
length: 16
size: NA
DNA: TGTGCCAGCAGCGCCTACAGGGGTGGGAAGACCGGGGAGCTGTTTTTT
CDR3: CASSAYRGGKTGELFF

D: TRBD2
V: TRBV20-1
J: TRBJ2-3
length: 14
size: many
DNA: TGCAGTGCCACCAGCGGGGGACGCACAGATACGCAGTATTTT
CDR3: CSATSGGRTDTQYF

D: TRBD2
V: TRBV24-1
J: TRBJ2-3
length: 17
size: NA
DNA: TGTGCCACCAGTGACCCGACTAGCGGGGGTAGCACAGATACGCAGTATTTT
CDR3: CATSDPTSGGSTDTQYF

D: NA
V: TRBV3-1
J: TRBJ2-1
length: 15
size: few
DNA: TGTGCCAGCAGATCCCATCCGGGCGAGGGCAATGAGCAGTTCTTC
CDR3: CASRSHPGEGNEQFF

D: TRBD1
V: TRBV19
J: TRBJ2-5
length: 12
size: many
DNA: TGTGCCAGTAGCGACAGGGATGGGACCCAGTACTTC
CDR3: CASSDRDGTQYF

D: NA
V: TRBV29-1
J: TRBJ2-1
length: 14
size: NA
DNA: TGCAGCATATCACCGGGGGTGAGCTACAATGAGCAGTTCTTC
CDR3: CSISPGVSYNEQFF

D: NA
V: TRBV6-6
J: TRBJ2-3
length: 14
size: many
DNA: TGTGCCAGCAGTTACGGGGGGCCGACAGATACGCAGTATTTT
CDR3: CASSYGGPTDTQYF

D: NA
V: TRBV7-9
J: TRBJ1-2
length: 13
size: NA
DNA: TGTGCCAGCAGCCGGGACATCGAATATGTCTACACCTTC
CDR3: CASSRDIEYVYTF

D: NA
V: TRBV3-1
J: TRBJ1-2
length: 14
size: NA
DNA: TGTGCCAGCAGCCCCCGGGACCCCGCGGGCGGTTACACCTTC
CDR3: CASSPRDPAGGYTF

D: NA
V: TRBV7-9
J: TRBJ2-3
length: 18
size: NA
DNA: TGTGCCAGCAGATCCCCCCCGGGGAACCACAAAGAGCCAGATACGCAGTATTTT
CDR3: CASRSPPGNHKEPDTQYF

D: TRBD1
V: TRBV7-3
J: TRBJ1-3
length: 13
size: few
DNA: TGTGCCAGCAGCCGGGGACAGGGAAACACCATATATTTT
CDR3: CASSRGQGNTIYF

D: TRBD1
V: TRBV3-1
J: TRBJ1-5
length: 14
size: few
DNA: TGTGCCAGCAGCCTAGGACAGGCCCATCAGCCCCAGCATTTT
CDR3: CASSLGQAHQPQHF

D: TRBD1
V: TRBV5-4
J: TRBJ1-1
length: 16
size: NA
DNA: TGTGCCAGCAGCAGGGGACAGGGGGTGACTCGGCCTGAAGCTTTCTTT
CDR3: CASSRGQGVTRPEAFF

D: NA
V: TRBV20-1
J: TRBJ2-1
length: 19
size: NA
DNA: TGCAGTGCTAGAGACTGGGGGGTACTAGCTCCGGGGGCCTGGGGTGAGCAGTTCTTC
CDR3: CSARDWGVLAPGAWGEQFF

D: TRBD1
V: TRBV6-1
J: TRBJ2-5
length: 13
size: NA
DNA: TGTGCCAGCAGGGAGAGGGGGCACGAGACCCAGTACTTC
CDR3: CASRERGHETQYF

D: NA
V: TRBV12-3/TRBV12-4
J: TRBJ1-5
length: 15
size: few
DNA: TGTGCCAGCAGTTTCCGCCAGGGAGGCGATCAGCCCCAGCATTTT
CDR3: CASSFRQGGDQPQHF

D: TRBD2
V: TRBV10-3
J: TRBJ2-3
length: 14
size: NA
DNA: TGTGCCATCCAGGGCGGGGGGGATCCAGATACGCAGTATTTT
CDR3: CAIQGGGDPDTQYF

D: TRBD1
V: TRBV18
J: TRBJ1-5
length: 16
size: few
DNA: TGTGCCAGCTCACTGGGGACAGGCTATAGCAATCAGCCCCAGCATTTT
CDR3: CASSLGTGYSNQPQHF

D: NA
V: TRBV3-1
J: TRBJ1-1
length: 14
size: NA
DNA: TGTACCAGCAGCCTTCGAGGGGCGTTCACTGAAGCTTTCTTT
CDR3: CTSSLRGAFTEAFF

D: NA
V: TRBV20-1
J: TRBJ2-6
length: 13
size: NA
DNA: TGCAGTGCTAGAGATCGGACGGCCAACGTCCTGACTTTC
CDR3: CSARDRTANVLTF

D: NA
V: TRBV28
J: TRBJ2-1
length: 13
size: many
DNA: TGTGCCAGCTTTAGGGGGGTCAACAATGAGCAGTTCTTC
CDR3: CASFRGVNNEQFF

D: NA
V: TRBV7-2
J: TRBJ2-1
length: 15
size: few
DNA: TGTGCCAGCAGCTTAGGGACAAGCTCCTACAATGAGCAGTTCTTC
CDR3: CASSLGTSSYNEQFF

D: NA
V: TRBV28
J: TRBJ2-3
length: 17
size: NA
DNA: TGTGCCAGCAGTGCACCAATAGAAATAACTAGCACAGATACGCAGTATTTT
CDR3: CASSAPIEITSTDTQYF

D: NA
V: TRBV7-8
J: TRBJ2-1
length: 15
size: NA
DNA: TGTGCCAGCAGCCACCGGGACCCGAGGTACAATGAGCAGTTCTTC
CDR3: CASSHRDPRYNEQFF

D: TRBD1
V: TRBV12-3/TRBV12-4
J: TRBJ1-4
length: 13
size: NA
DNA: TGTGCCAGCAGGGGGACAGACAATGAAAAACTGTTTTTT
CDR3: CASRGTDNEKLFF

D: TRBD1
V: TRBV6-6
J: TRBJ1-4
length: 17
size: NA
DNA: TGTGCCAGCAGTTACTCCGGGACAGGGGGCGTCGGGGAAAAACTGTTTTTT
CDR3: CASSYSGTGGVGEKLFF

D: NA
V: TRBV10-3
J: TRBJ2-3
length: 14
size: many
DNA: TGTGCCACCATCGTTGGCCCTTCCACAGATACGCAGTATTTT
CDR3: CATIVGPSTDTQYF

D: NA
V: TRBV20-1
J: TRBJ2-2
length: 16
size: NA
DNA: TGCAGTGTTAGAGATGAACAGGGTTGGAACACCGGGGAGCTGTTTTTT
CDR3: CSVRDEQGWNTGELFF

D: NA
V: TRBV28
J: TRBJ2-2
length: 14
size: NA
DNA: TGTGCCAGCAGCGAGTCCCCTGCCACCGGGGAGCTGTTTTTT
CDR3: CASSESPATGELFF

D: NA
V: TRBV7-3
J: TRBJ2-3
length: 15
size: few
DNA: TGTGCCAGCAGCCCCCATGCAGGGCGCACAGATACGCAGTATTTT
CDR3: CASSPHAGRTDTQYF

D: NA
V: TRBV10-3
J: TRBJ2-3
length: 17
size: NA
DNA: TGTGCCATCAGCAACACCCGACCGGCAGAGATCACAGATACGCAGTATTTT
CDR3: CAISNTRPAEITDTQYF

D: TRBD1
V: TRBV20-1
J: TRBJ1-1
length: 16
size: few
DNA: TGCAGTGCTAGGGTCCCGGGACAGGGGTGGAGCGCTGAAGCTTTCTTT
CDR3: CSARVPGQGWSAEAFF

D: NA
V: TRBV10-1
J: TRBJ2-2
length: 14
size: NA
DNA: TGCGCCAGCAGTGAGGCTCTCCGCACCGGGGAGCTGTTTTTT
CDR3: CASSEALRTGELFF

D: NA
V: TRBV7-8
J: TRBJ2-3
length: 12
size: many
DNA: TGTGCCAGCAGCCCATGGGCAGATACGCAGTATTTT
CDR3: CASSPWADTQYF

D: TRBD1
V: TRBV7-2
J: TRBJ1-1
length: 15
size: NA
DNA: TGTGCCAGCAGTTGGCAGGGGGAATTGAACACTGAAGCTTTCTTT
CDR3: CASSWQGELNTEAFF

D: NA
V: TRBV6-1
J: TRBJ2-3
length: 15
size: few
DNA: TGTGCCAGCAGACCCGGACTGGGAGGCACAGATACGCAGTATTTT
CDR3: CASRPGLGGTDTQYF

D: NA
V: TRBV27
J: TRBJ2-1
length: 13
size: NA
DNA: TGTGCCAGCAGTTGGGGGGGCGGCAATGAGCAGTTCTTC
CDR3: CASSWGGGNEQFF

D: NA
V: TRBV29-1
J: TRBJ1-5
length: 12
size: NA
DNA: TGCAGCGTTGGGATCAGCAATCAGCCCCAGCATTTT
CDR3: CSVGISNQPQHF

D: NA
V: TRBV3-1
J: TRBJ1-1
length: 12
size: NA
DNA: TGTGCCAGCAGCCGCGGCCCGGGTGGAGCTTTCTTT
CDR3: CASSRGPGGAFF

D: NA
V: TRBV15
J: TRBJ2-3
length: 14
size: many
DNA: TGTGCCACCAGCAGGGACAGCGTCACAGATACGCAGTATTTT
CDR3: CATSRDSVTDTQYF

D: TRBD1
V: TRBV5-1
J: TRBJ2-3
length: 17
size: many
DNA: TGCGCCAGCAGCCCCCGGGACAGGCTTGCTAGCACAGATACGCAGTATTTT
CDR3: CASSPRDRLASTDTQYF